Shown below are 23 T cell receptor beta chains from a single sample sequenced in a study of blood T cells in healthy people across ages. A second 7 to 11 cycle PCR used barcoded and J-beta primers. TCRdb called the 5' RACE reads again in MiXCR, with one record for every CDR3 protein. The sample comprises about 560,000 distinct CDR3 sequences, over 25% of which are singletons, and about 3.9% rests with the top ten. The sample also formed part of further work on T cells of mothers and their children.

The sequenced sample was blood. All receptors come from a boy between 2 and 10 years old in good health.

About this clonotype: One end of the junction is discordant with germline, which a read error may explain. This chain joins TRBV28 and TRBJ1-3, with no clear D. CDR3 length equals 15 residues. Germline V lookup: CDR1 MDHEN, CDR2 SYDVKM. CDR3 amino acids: CASSLTDGSGNTIYF. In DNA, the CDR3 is TGTGCCAGCAGCCTGACGGATGGCTCTGGGAACACCATATATTTT.

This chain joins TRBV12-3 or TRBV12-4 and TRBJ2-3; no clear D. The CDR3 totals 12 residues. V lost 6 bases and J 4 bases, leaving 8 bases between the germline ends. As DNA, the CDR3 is TGTGCCAGCAGAGTAAGAGCAGATACGCAGTATTTT. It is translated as CASRVRADTQYF.

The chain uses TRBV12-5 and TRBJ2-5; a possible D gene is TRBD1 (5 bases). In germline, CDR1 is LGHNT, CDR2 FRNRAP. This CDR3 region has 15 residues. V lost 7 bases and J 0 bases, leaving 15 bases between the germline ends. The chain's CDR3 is CASALGQPYQETQYF. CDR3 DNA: TGTGCTAGTGCCCTGGGGCAGCCGTACCAAGAGACCCAGTACTTC.

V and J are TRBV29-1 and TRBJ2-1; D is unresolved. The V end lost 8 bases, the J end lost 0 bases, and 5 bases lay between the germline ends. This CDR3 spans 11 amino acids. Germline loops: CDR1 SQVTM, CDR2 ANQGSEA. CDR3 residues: CSPSSYNEQFF. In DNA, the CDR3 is TGCAGCCCGAGCTCCTACAATGAGCAGTTCTTC.

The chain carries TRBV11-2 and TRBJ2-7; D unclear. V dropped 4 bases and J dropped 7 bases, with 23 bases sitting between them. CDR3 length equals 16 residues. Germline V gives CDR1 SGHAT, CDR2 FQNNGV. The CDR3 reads CASSSVAGRPYGEQYF. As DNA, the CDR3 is TGTGCCAGCAGCTCGGTCGCCGGCAGACCCTATGGGGAGCAGTACTTC.

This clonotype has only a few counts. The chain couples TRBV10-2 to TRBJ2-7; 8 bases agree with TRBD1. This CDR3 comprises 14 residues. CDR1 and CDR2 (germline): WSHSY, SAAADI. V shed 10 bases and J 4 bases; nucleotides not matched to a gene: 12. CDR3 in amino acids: CATFPLGQGYEQYF. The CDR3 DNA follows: TGCGCCACCTTCCCCCTCGGACAGGGTTACGAGCAGTACTTC.

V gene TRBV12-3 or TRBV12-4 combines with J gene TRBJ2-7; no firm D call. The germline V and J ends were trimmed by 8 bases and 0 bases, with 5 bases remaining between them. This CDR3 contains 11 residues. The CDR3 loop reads CASRASYEQYF. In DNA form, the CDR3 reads TGTGCCAGCCGGGCCTCCTACGAGCAGTACTTC.

The DNA for the CDR3 is TGTGCCAGCAGTTACCCCCAGGGTGGGGGTGAAAAACTGTTTTTT. It specifies CASSYPQGGGEKLFF. The chain is built from TRBV6-5 and TRBJ1-4; TRBD1 might be the D (5 bases). Trimming stripped 2 bases from V and 7 bases from J, with 14 bases between. This CDR3 comprises 15 residues. Germline CDR1 and CDR2: MNHEY and SVGAGI.

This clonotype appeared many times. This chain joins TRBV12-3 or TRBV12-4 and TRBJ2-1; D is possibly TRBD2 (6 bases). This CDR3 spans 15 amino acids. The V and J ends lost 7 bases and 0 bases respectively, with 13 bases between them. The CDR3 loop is CASISRGSSYNEQFF. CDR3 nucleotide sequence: TGTGCCAGCATTTCACGGGGGAGCTCCTACAATGAGCAGTTCTTC.

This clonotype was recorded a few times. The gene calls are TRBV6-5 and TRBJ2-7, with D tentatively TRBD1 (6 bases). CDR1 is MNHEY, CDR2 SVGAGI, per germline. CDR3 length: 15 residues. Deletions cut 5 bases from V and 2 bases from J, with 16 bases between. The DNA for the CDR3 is TGTGCCAGCAGTCGCCCGGGACAAGGAGCCTACGAGCAGTACTTC. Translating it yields CASSRPGQGAYEQYF.

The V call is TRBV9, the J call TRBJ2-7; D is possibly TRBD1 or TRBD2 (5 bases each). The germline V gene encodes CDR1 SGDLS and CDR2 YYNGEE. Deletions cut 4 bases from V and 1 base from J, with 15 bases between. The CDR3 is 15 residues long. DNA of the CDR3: TGTGCCAGCAGCTCGGGACCGCTCCTTTCCTACGAGCAGTACTTC. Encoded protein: CASSSGPLLSYEQYF.

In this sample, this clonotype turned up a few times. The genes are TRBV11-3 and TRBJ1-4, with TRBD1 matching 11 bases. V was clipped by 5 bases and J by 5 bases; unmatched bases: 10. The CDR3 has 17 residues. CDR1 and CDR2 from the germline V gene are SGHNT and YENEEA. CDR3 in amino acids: CASSDSGQGAANEKLFF. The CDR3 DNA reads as TGTGCCAGCAGCGACTCCGGACAGGGGGCCGCAAATGAAAAACTGTTTTTT.

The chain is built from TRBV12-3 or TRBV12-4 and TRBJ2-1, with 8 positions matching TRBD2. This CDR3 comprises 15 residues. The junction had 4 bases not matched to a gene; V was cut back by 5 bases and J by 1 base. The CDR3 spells CASSMTSESYNEQFF. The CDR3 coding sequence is TGTGCCAGCAGTATGACTAGCGAATCCTACAATGAGCAGTTCTTC.

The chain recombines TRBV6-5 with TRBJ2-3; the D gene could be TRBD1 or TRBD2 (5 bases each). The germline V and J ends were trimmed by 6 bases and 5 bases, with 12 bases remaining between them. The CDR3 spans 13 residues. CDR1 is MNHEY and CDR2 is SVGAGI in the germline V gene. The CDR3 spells CASRRGPGDTQYF. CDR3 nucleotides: TGTGCCAGCAGAAGGGGACCCGGAGATACGCAGTATTTT.

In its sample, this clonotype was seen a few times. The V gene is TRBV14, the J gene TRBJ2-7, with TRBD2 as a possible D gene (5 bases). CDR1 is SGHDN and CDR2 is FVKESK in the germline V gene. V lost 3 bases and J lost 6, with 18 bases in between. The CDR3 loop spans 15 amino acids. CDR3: CASSHRNSGIGEQYF. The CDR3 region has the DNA TGTGCCAGCAGCCACAGGAATTCGGGGATTGGCGAGCAGTACTTC.

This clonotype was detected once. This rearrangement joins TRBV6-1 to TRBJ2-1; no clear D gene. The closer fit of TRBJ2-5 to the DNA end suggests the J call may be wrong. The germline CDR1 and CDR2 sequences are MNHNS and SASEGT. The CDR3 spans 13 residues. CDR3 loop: CASRAPAQETQYF. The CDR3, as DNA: TGTGCCAGCAGGGCCCCGGCTCAAGAGACCCAGTACTTC.

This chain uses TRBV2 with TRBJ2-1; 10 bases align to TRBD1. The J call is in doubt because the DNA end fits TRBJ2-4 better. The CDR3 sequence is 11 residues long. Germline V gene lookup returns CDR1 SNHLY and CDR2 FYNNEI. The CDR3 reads CASHRDRGQYF. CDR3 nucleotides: TGTGCCAGCCACCGGGACAGGGGTCAGTACTTC.

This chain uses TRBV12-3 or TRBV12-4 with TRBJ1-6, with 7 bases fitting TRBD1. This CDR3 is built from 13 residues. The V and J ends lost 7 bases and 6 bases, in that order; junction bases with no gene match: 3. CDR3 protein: CASTDRANSPLHF. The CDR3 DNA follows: TGTGCCAGCACCGACAGGGCTAATTCACCCCTCCACTTT.

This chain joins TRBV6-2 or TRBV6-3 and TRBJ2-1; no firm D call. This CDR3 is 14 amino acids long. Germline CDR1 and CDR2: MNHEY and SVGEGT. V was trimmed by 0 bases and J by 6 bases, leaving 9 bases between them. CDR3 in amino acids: CASSYSVVTNEQFF. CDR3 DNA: TGTGCCAGCAGTTACTCAGTGGTGACCAATGAGCAGTTCTTC.

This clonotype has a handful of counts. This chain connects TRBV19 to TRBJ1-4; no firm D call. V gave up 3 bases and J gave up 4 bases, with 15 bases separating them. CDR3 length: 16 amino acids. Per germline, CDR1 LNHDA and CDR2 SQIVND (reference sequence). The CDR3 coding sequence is TGTGCCAGTAGTATTCGGTCGGCAGTAAATAATGAAAAACTGTTTTTT. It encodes CASSIRSAVNNEKLFF.

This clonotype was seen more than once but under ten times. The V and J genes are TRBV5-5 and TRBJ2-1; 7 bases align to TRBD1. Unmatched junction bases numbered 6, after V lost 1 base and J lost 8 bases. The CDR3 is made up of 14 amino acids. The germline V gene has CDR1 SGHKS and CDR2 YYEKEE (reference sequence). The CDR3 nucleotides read TGTGCCAGCAGCTTGCGGACAGGAGGTGATGAGCAGTTCTTC. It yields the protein CASSLRTGGDEQFF.

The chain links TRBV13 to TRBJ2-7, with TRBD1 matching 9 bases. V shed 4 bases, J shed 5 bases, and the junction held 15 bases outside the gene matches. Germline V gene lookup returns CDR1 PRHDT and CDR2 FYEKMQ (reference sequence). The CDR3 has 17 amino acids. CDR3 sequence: CASSSETRTGESHEQYF. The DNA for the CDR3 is TGTGCCAGCAGCTCGGAGACCAGGACAGGGGAATCCCACGAGCAGTACTTC.

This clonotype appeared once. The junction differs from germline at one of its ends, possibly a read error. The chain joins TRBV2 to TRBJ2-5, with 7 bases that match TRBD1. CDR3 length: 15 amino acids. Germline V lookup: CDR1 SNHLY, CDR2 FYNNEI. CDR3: CASSDPRDSQGTQYF. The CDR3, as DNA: TGTGCCAGCAGTGACCCCCGGGACAGCCAAGGGACCCAGTACTTC.